The rows below give T cell receptor beta chains drawn from one sample of a study of response to subunit inactivated influenza vaccine. Each CDR3 protein gets one entry after TCRdb re-called the RT-PCR reads with MiXCR. Of about 160,000 distinct CDR3 sequences detected, around 10% appear once; the ten largest clones hold approximately 39%. This sample comprised CD8+ T cells sorted from PBMCs, obtained around 25 months after vaccination. All receptors derive from a man between 50 and 70 years old who received an inactivated influenza vaccine. Both conserved end residues are part of each CDR3. The D gene is left open where the match is weak. The size field is filled for only some rows; it gives once, few, many or a size class.

j_call,v_call,clone_size,d_call,cdr3_nt,cdr3_aa
TRBJ1-2,TRBV2,many,.,TGTGCCAGCAGCGCCAGGGGAGTCTATGGCTACACCTTC,CASSARGVYGYTF
TRBJ1-2,TRBV9,.,.,TGTGCCAGCAGCGTATCAGGCGATTTCTATGGCTACACCTTC,CASSVSGDFYGYTF
TRBJ1-5,TRBV4-3,few,.,TGCGCCAGCAGCCAAGAGTGGACAAGTTATCAGCCCCAGCATTTT,CASSQEWTSYQPQHF
TRBJ1-5,TRBV19,many,.,TGTGCCAGTAGTATAGATGTTCGACGGAATCAGCCCCAGCATTTT,CASSIDVRRNQPQHF
TRBJ1-2,TRBV2,many,TRBD1,TGTGCCAGCAGGAGCGGGACAGGAGCCTTCTATGGCTACACCTTC,CASRSGTGAFYGYTF
TRBJ2-3,TRBV29-1,.,.,TGCAGCCTCCTCGGGGGAGATACGCAGTATTTT,CSLLGGDTQYF
TRBJ2-7,TRBV7-8,many,.,TGTGCCAGCAGCTTAGCCGGGTGGGGAACCTACGAGCAGTACTTC,CASSLAGWGTYEQYF
TRBJ2-1,TRBV12-3/TRBV12-4,many,TRBD2,TGTGCCAGCAGCGGACTAGCGGGCCTCGATGAGCAGTTCTTC,CASSGLAGLDEQFF
TRBJ2-7,TRBV9,few,TRBD1,TGTGCCAGCAGCGTAGCTGGTCAGGGGGCCAGGTACGAGCAGTACTTC,CASSVAGQGARYEQYF
TRBJ2-4,TRBV7-9,few,.,TGTGCCAGCAGCCCGGACAGAAACATTCAGTACTTC,CASSPDRNIQYF
TRBJ2-7,TRBV15,.,TRBD1,TGTGCCACCAGCCCGAGACAGGGGTTCTACGAGCAGTACTTC,CATSPRQGFYEQYF
TRBJ1-4,TRBV24-1,.,.,TGTGCCACCAGTGAGGACGGAACGGCGGAAAAACTGTTTTTT,CATSEDGTAEKLFF
TRBJ1-2,TRBV30,many,.,TGTGCCTGGAGTCCGGGGAGCTATGGCTACACCTTC,CAWSPGSYGYTF